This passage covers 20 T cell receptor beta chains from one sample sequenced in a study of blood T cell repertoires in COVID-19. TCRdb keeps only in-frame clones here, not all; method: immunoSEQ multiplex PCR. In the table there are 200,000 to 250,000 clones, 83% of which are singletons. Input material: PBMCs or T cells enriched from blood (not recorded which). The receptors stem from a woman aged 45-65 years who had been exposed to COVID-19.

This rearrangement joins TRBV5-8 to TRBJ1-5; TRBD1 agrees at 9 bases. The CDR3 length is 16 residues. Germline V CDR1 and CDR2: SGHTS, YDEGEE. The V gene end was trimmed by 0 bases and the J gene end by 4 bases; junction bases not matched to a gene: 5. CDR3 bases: TGTGCCAGCAGCTTGGCGAGGGACAGGGTTAATCAGCCCCAGCATTTT. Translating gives CASSLARDRVNQPQHF. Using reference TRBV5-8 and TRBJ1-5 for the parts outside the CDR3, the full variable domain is EAGVTQSPTHLIKTRGQQATLRCSPISGHTSVYWYQQALGLGLQFLLWYDEGEERNRGNFPPRFSGRQFPNYSSELNVNALELEDSALYLCASSLARDRVNQPQHFGDGTRLSIL.

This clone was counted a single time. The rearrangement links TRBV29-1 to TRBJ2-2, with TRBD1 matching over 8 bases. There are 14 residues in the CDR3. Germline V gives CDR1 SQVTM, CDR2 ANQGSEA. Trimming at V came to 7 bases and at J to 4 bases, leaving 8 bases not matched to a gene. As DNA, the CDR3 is TGCAGCGCCGGACAGGGAACGAGCACCGGGGAGCTGTTTTTT. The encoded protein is CSAGQGTSTGELFF.

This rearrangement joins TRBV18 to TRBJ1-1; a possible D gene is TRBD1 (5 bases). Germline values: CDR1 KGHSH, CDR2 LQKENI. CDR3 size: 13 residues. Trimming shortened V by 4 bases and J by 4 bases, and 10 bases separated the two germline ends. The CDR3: CASSLQRGTEAFF. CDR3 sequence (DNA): TGTGCCAGCTCACTCCAAAGGGGCACTGAAGCTTTCTTT.

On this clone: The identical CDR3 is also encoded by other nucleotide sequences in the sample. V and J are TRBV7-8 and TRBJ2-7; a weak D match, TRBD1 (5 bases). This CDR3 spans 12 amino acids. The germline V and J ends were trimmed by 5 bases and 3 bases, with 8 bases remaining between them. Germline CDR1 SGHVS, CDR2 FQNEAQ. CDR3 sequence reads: CASSTQDYEQYF. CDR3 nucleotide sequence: TGTGCCAGCAGCACACAGGACTACGAGCAGTACTTC.

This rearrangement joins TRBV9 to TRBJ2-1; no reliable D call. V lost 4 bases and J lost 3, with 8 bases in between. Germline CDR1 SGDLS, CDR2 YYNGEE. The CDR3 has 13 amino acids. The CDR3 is CASSIGFYNEQFF. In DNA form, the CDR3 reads TGTGCCAGCAGCATTGGCTTCTACAATGAGCAGTTCTTC. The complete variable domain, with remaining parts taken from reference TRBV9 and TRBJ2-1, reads DSGVTQTPKHLITATGQRVTLRCSPRSGDLSVYWYQQSLDQGLQFLIQYYNGEERAKGNILERFSAQQFPDLHSELNLSSLELGDSALYFCASSIGFYNEQFFGPGTRLTVL.

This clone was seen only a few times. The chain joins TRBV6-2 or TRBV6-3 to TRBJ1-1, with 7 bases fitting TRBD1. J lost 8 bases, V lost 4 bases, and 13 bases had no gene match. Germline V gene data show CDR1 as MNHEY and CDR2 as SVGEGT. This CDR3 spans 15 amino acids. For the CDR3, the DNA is TGTGCCAGCAGTTCCTTCTCACAGGGGTACATGGAAGCTTTCTTT. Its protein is CASSSFSQGYMEAFF.

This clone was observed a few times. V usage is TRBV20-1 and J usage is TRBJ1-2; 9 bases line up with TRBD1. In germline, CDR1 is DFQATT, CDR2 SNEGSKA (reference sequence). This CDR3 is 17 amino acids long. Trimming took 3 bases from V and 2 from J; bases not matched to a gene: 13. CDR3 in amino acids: CSASPLDRGFGNYGYTF. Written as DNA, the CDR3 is TGCAGTGCTAGTCCCCTGGACAGGGGCTTCGGGAACTATGGCTACACCTTC.

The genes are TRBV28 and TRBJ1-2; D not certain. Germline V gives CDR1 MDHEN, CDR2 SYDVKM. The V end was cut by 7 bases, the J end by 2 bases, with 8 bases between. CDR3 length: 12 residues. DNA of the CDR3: TGTGCCAGCAATGGGGAGAACTATGGCTACACCTTC. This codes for CASNGENYGYTF.

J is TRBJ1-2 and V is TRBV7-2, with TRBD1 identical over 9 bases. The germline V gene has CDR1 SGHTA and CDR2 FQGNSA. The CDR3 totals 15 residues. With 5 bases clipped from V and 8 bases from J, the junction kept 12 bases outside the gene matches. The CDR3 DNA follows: TGTGCCAGCAGCCAAAGTACAGGGGGCTTTTGGGGCTACACCTTC. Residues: CASSQSTGGFWGYTF.

The CDR3 DNA is TGTGCCAGCAGTGAAAGGCCAGCGGGGAGCACAGATACGCAGTATTTT. Encoded protein: CASSERPAGSTDTQYF. The chain combines TRBV6-1 with TRBJ2-3, with TRBD2 matching over 7 bases. V trimming: 2 bases; J trimming: 0 bases; junction bases outside the gene matches: 5. CDR3 length: 16 amino acids. The germline CDR1 and CDR2 sequences are MNHNS and SASEGT.

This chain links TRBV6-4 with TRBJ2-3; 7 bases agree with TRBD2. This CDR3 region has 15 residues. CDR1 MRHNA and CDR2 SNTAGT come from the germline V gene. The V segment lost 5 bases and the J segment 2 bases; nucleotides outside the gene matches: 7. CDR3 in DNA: TGTGCCAGCAGTCACCTAGCGGATTCCACAGATACGCAGTATTTT. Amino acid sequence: CASSHLADSTDTQYF.

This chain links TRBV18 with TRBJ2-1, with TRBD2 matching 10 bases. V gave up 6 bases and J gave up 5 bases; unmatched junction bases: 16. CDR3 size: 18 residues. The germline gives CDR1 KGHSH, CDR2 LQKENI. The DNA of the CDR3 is TGTGCCAGCTCCCCAAGGAGGCCAGCGGGGGGGATCGACAATGAGCAGTTCTTC. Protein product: CASSPRRPAGGIDNEQFF.

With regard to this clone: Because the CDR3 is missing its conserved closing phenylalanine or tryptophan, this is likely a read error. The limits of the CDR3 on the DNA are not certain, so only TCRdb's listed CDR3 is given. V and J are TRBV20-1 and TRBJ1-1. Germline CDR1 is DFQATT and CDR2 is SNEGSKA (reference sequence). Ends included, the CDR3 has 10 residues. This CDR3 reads CSARRAFVWY.

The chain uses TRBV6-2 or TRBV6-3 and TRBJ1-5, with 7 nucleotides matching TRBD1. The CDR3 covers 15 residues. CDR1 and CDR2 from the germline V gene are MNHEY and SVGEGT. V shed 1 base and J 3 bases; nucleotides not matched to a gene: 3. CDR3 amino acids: CASSYYRGPNQPQHF. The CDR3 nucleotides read TGTGCCAGCAGTTACTACAGGGGTCCCAATCAGCCCCAGCATTTT.

The DNA of the CDR3 is TGTGCCAGCAGCCGCTACCGGTCCACCGGGGAGCTGTTTTTT. Encoded protein: CASSRYRSTGELFF. The genes are TRBV14 and TRBJ2-2; D is uncertain. The V gene lost 4 bases and the J gene lost 4 bases, with 10 bases spanning the gap. This CDR3 comprises 14 residues. The germline CDR1 and CDR2 sequences are SGHDN and FVKESK.

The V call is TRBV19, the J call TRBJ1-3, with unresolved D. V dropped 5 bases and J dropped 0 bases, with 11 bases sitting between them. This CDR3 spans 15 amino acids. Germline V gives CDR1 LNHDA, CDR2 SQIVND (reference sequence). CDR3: CASSWALGSGNTIYF. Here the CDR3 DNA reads TGTGCCAGTAGTTGGGCCCTTGGCTCTGGAAACACCATATATTTT.

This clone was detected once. In DNA, the CDR3 is TGTGCCAGCAGCTTGTACACTAGCGGGGTCGGCGATGAGCAGTTCTTC. This codes for CASSLYTSGVGDEQFF. The chain recombines TRBV5-4 with TRBJ2-1, with 10 positions matching TRBD2. In germline, CDR1 is SGHNT, CDR2 YYREEE (reference sequence). V was pared by 1 base and J by 8 bases, with 9 bases of the junction left unmatched. The CDR3 extends over 16 amino acids.

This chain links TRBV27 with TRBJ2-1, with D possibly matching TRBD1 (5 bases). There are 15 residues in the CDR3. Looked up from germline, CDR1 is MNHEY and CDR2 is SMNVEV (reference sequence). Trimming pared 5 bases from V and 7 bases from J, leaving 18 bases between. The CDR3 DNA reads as TGTGCCAGCAGTACACAGGCGAGTTTCGGGAATGAGCAGTTCTTC. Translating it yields CASSTQASFGNEQFF.

Here the CDR3 reads CASSFALFYEQYF. CDR3 DNA sequence: TGTGCCAGCAGTTTTGCACTCTTCTACGAGCAGTACTTC. The chain combines TRBV28 with TRBJ2-7; D is undetermined. Germline CDR1 MDHEN, CDR2 SYDVKM. The CDR3 loop spans 13 amino acids. Trimming took 3 bases from V and 3 from J, leaving 9 bases between them.

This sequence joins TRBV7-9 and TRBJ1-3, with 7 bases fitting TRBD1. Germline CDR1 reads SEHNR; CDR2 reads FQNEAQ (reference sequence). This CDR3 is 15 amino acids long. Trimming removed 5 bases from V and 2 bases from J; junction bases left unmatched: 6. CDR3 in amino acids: CASSAQGSTGNTIYF. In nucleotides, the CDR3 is TGTGCCAGCAGCGCACAGGGGTCTACTGGAAACACCATATATTTT.